These 9 T cell receptor beta chains were sequenced from one sample in a study of blood T cell repertoires in COVID-19. Method: immunoSEQ multiplex PCR; TCRdb's copy keeps in-frame clones and lacks some. The sample lists more than 350,000 clones, roughly 84% occurring once. Sequenced: PBMCs or T cells enriched from blood (not recorded which). The receptors come from a young woman who had been exposed to COVID-19.

The chain is built from TRBV7-2 and TRBJ2-7, with 10 positions matching TRBD2. The trim removed 3 bases at V and 3 bases at J, leaving 5 bases unmatched. The CDR3 contains 15 residues. Germline V gene lookup returns CDR1 SGHTA and CDR2 FQGNSA. The CDR3: CASSLGPSGGYEQYF. The CDR3 coding sequence is TGTGCCAGCAGCTTGGGACCTAGCGGGGGCTACGAGCAGTACTTC.

In this sample, this clone turned up once. This chain uses TRBV5-1 with TRBJ1-6; no reliable D call. The CDR3 has 15 amino acids. V was pared by 4 bases and J by 4 bases, with 12 bases between. CDR1 SGHRS and CDR2 YFSETQ come from the germline V gene. CDR3 region: CASSPAPGYNSPLHF. DNA of the CDR3: TGCGCCAGCAGCCCGGCGCCGGGATATAATTCACCCCTCCACTTT. Full variable domain (missing parts from reference TRBV5-1 and TRBJ1-6): KAGVTQTPRYLIKTRGQQVTLSCSPISGHRSVSWYQQTPGQGLQFLFEYFSETQRNKGNFPGRFSGRQFSNSRSEMNVSTLELGDSALYLCASSPAPGYNSPLHFGNGTRLTVT.

The chain recombines TRBV11-1 with TRBJ2-7; 10 bases match TRBD1. Looked up from germline, CDR1 is SGHAT and CDR2 is FQDESV (reference sequence). Trimming cost V 6 bases and J 3 bases; bases outside gene matches: 5. CDR3 length: 14 residues. The CDR3 sequence: CASRAGQGNYEQYF. The CDR3 coding sequence is TGTGCCAGCAGAGCGGGACAGGGGAACTACGAGCAGTACTTC.

The chain carries TRBV7-8 and TRBJ2-7, with D possibly TRBD2 on 5 matching bases. This CDR3 comprises 15 residues. Germline CDR1 reads SGHVS; CDR2 reads FQNEAQ. With 5 bases removed from V and 6 bases from J, the gap between germline ends came to 20 bases. In DNA, the CDR3 is TGTGCCAGCAGCCGAGGACTCGCGGTAGATACCGAGCAGTACTTC. Translated: CASSRGLAVDTEQYF.

This clone was observed once. This chain uses TRBV5-1 with TRBJ2-7, with a possible D match to TRBD2 (6 bases). This CDR3 has 14 residues. V dropped 4 bases and J dropped 2 bases, with 13 bases sitting between them. Germline V gene data show CDR1 as SGHRS and CDR2 as YFSETQ. CDR3 sequence reads: CASSRELHTYEQYF. The DNA of the CDR3 is TGCGCCAGCAGCCGGGAGCTTCACACCTACGAGCAGTACTTC.

The chain uses TRBV27 and TRBJ1-6; TRBD1 matches 8 bases. Germline CDR1 is MNHEY and CDR2 is SMNVEV (reference sequence). This CDR3 comprises 14 residues. Trimming removed 4 bases from V and 10 bases from J; junction bases left unmatched: 6. CDR3 loop: CASSSGQGKSPLHF. The CDR3 DNA reads as TGTGCCAGCAGTTCTGGACAGGGAAAATCACCCCTCCACTTT.

V gene TRBV19 combines with J gene TRBJ1-5; D possibly corresponds to TRBD1 (5 bases). Per the germline V gene, CDR1 is LNHDA and CDR2 is SQIVND (reference sequence). CDR3 size: 16 residues. V was shortened by 1 base and J by 6 bases, with 16 bases between the two germline ends. The CDR3 DNA sequence: TGTGCCAGTAGTATAGGTGGGACTCCTGGGGTTCAGCCCCAGCATTTT. Its translation: CASSIGGTPGVQPQHF. The complete variable domain, with remaining parts taken from reference TRBV19 and TRBJ1-5, reads DGGITQSPKYLFRKEGQNVTLSCEQNLNHDAMYWYRQDPGQGLRLIYYSQIVNDFQKGDIAEGYSVSREKKESFPLTVTSAQKNPTAFYLCASSIGGTPGVQPQHFGDGTRLSIL.

Only one count was recorded for this clone. The chain has TRBV28 and TRBJ2-3; D perhaps matches TRBD2 (6 bases). V lost 4 bases to trimming and J lost 2 bases, with 13 bases between them. The V gene's germline CDR1 is MDHEN and CDR2 SYDVKM. The CDR3 spans 15 residues. Written as DNA, the CDR3 is TGTGCCAGCAGTTCTCTAGCGCTCCCCACAGATACGCAGTATTTT. Translated, it gives CASSSLALPTDTQYF. Looking up the rest from reference TRBV28 and TRBJ2-3 gives the full variable domain: DVKVTQSSRYLVKRTGEKVFLECVQDMDHENMFWYRQDPGLGLRLIYFSYDVKMKEKGDIPEGYSVSREKKERFSLILESASTNQTSMYLCASSSLALPTDTQYFGPGTRLTVL.

The chain carries TRBV28 and TRBJ2-2, with TRBD2 as a possible D gene (5 bases). The CDR3 covers 12 residues. Germline CDR1 reads MDHEN; CDR2 reads SYDVKM. V lost 6 bases, J lost 4 bases, and 6 bases lay in between. DNA of the CDR3: TGTGCCAGCAGACTAGGCACCGGGGAGCTGTTTTTT. Translated, it gives CASRLGTGELFF.